The 10 T cell receptor beta chains reported below all come from one sample, sequenced in a study of T-cell reconstitution after alpha-beta-depleted transplantation in children. Using unique molecular identifiers, the investigators prepared the TCRbeta library. TCRdb redid the calling of the PCR reads with MiXCR, one entry per CDR3 protein. The sample shows approximately 510,000 distinct CDR3 sequences, around 20% of them seen only once. The sequenced sample was PBMCs from the stem cell graft donor, obtained from the stem cell graft. Receptors were obtained from a human donor who donated a stem cell graft to a child with acute lymphoblastic leukemia.

This sequence joins TRBV7-8 and TRBJ2-2; 7 bases map to TRBD1. The J segment lost 5 bases and the V segment lost 5 bases, leaving 14 bases of the junction unmatched. The CDR3 extends over 17 amino acids. The germline V gene encodes CDR1 SGHVS and CDR2 FQNEAQ. CDR3 amino acids: CASSPGGHKGPTGELFF. The CDR3 DNA sequence: TGTGCCAGCAGCCCAGGGGGACACAAGGGGCCAACCGGGGAGCTGTTTTTT.

This clonotype has more than one count but fewer than ten. The rearrangement uses TRBV6-5 and TRBJ2-2, with TRBD2 as a possible D gene (6 bases). CDR3 length: 15 amino acids. Trimming left V 3 bases short and J 1 base short, with 9 bases between. Looked up from germline, CDR1 is MNHEY and CDR2 is SVGAGI. CDR3 DNA: TGTGCCAGCAGTTATAATAGCGGGAACACCGGGGAGCTGTTTTTT. Its protein product is CASSYNSGNTGELFF.

A few counts support this clonotype. The J gene is TRBJ2-7, the V gene TRBV7-6; unclear D gene. Trimming pared 10 bases from V and 6 bases from J, leaving 22 bases between. Germline assignment: CDR1 SGHVS and CDR2 FNYEAQ. There are 14 residues in the CDR3. The CDR3 loop reads CANLTSPKPLEQYF. In DNA form, the CDR3 reads TGTGCCAACCTCACGAGCCCCAAGCCCCTCGAGCAGTACTTC.

This chain connects TRBV7-9 to TRBJ2-7; 11 positions agree with TRBD2. Germline CDR1 reads SEHNR; CDR2 reads FQNEAQ (reference sequence). The V gene end was trimmed by 5 bases and the J gene end by 4 bases; junction bases not matched to a gene: 7. The CDR3 loop spans 15 amino acids. The DNA of the CDR3 is TGTGCCAGCAGCCAACCGACTAGCGGGAAATACGAGCAGTACTTC. Amino acid sequence: CASSQPTSGKYEQYF.

The J gene is TRBJ1-4, the V gene TRBV30; D not resolved. V lost 4 bases, J lost 8 bases, and 14 bases lay in between. This CDR3 spans 13 amino acids. The germline V gene has CDR1 GTSNPN and CDR2 SVGIG (reference sequence). CDR3 loop: CAWTTKWAEKLFF. The CDR3 nucleotides are TGTGCCTGGACAACCAAGTGGGCGGAAAAACTGTTTTTT.

The V gene is TRBV7-9, the J gene TRBJ1-2; D might be TRBD1 (5 bases). The germline V gene has CDR1 SEHNR and CDR2 FQNEAQ (reference sequence). The ends were cut back, 0 bases at V and 7 bases at J, with 15 bases in the middle. This CDR3 is built from 15 residues. This chain's CDR3 is CASSLALGAGGGYTF. For the CDR3, the DNA is TGTGCCAGCAGCTTAGCCCTTGGTGCGGGGGGTGGCTACACCTTC.

This clonotype turned up a few times. The V gene is TRBV5-1, the J gene TRBJ2-7; TRBD2 agrees at 7 bases. The germline gives CDR1 SGHRS, CDR2 YFSETQ. This CDR3 has 14 amino acids. V was pared by 5 bases and J by 2 bases, with 7 bases of the junction left unmatched. CDR3 amino acids: CASRLAGPAYEQYF. The CDR3 DNA reads as TGCGCCAGCAGGTTAGCGGGCCCGGCCTACGAGCAGTACTTC.

This clonotype occurred a few times. An end of the junction does not agree with germline; a read error may underlie this. The chain couples TRBV6-1 to TRBJ1-5, with 8 bases fitting TRBD1. This CDR3 has 18 amino acids. The germline V gene has CDR1 MNHNS and CDR2 SASEGT. DNA for the CDR3: TGTGCCAGCAGTCAAGCCCGTACAGGGGGTTATAGCAATCAGCCCCAGCATTTT. Its protein is CASSQARTGGYSNQPQHF.

The chain is built from TRBV9 and TRBJ2-2; TRBD1 aligns across 7 bases. Trimming took 0 bases from V and 3 from J; bases not matched to a gene: 5. CDR1 and CDR2 (germline): SGDLS, YYNGEE. The CDR3 contains 16 residues. The CDR3 region has the DNA TGTGCCAGCAGCGTAGGTAGGGGGCAAGACACCGGGGAGCTGTTTTTT. It specifies CASSVGRGQDTGELFF.

The genes are TRBV6-1 and TRBJ1-2, with a possible D match to TRBD1 (6 bases). V dropped 6 bases and J dropped 0 bases, with 14 bases sitting between them. The CDR3 length is 15 residues. Germline CDR1 MNHNS, CDR2 SASEGT. The CDR3 DNA reads TGTGCCAGCAGGAAGGCAGGGGTTGCTAACTATGGCTACACCTTC. It is translated as CASRKAGVANYGYTF.